The 3 T cell receptor beta chains below come from one sample, sequenced in a study of blood T cell repertoires in COVID-19. Clones were read by immunoSEQ multiplex PCR, and TCRdb kept only the in-frame ones, dropping some. The repertoire has hundreds of thousands of clones, 80% to 85% of them found once; the top ten carry about an eighth. Sequenced: peripheral blood. These receptors were taken from a woman aged 55-70 years with active or convalescent COVID-19.

The V and J genes are TRBV30 and TRBJ2-2; tentatively, D is TRBD2 (5 bases). V dropped 2 bases and J dropped 7 bases, with 17 bases sitting between them. The germline CDR1 and CDR2 sequences are GTSNPN and SVGIG (reference sequence). The CDR3 extends over 15 amino acids. DNA of the CDR3: TGTGCCTGGAGTAAGTTGGGAGCGGAAGGCGGGGAGCTGTTTTTT. Its protein product is CAWSKLGAEGGELFF.

This chain's CDR3 is CASSLAWRVHEQYF. The CDR3 DNA reads TGTGCCAGCAGCTTGGCCTGGCGGGTCCACGAGCAGTACTTC. This chain joins TRBV5-8 and TRBJ2-7; D perhaps matches TRBD2 (5 bases). The V and J ends lost 0 bases and 5 bases respectively, with 12 bases between them. Germline V CDR1 and CDR2: SGHTS, YDEGEE. This CDR3 is 14 amino acids long.

V gene TRBV3-1 (or the pseudogene TRBV3-2) combines with J gene TRBJ2-3, with 7 bases that match TRBD2. In germline, CDR1 is LGHDT, CDR2 YNNKEL (reference sequence). The J segment lost 0 bases and the V segment lost 5 bases, leaving 5 bases of the junction unmatched. The CDR3 loop spans 15 amino acids. The CDR3 here is CASSYSGASTDTQYF. CDR3 nucleotide sequence: TGTGCCAGCAGCTACAGCGGGGCCAGCACAGATACGCAGTATTTT.